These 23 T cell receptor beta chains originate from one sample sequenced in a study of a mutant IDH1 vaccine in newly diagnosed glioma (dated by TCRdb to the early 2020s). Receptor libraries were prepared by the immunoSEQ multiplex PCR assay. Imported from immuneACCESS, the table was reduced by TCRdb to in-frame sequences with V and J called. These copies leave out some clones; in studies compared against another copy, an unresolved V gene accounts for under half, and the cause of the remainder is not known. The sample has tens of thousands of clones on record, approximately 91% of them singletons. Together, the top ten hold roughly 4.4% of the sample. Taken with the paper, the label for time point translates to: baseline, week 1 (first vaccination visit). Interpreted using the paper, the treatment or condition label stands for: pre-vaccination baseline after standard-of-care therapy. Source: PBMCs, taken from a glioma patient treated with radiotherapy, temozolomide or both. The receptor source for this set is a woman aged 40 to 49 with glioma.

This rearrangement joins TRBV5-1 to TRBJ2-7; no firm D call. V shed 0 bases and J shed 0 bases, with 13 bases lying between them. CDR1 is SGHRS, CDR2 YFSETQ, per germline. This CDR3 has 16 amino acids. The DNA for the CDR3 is TGCGCCAGCAGCTTGGGGGTGAGATCCGGCTCCTACGAGCAGTACTTC. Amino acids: CASSLGVRSGSYEQYF. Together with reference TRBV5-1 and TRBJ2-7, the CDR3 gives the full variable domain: KAGVTQTPRYLIKTRGQQVTLSCSPISGHRSVSWYQQTPGQGLQFLFEYFSETQRNKGNFPGRFSGRQFSNSRSEMNVSTLELGDSALYLCASSLGVRSGSYEQYFGPGTRLTVT.

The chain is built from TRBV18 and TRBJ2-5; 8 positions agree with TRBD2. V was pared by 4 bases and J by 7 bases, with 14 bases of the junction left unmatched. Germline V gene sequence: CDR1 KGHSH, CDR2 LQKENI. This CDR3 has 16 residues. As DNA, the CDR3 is TGTGCCAGCTCACAGAACAGCGGGGGCCCTGGGAGGACCCAGTACTTC. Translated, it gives CASSQNSGGPGRTQYF.

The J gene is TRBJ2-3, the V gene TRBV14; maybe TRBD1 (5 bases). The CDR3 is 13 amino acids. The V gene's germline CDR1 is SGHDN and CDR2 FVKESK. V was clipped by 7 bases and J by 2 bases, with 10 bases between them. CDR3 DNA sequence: TGTGCCAGCAACCGACAGTACACAGATACGCAGTATTTT. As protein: CASNRQYTDTQYF.

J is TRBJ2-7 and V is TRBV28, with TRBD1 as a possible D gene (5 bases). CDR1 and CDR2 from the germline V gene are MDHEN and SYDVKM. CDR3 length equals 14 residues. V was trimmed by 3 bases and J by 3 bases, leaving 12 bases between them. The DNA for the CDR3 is TGTGCCAGCAGTTTCATGGGGCTTGGCTACGAGCAGTACTTC. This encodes CASSFMGLGYEQYF. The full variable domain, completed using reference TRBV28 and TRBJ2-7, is DVKVTQSSRYLVKRTGEKVFLECVQDMDHENMFWYRQDPGLGLRLIYFSYDVKMKEKGDIPEGYSVSREKKERFSLILESASTNQTSMYLCASSFMGLGYEQYFGPGTRLTVT.

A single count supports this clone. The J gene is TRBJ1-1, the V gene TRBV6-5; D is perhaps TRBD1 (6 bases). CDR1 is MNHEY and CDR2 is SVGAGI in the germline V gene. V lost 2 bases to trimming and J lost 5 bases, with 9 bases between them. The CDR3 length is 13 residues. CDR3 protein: CASSYAGTTEAFF. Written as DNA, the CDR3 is TGTGCCAGCAGTTACGCGGGGACAACTGAAGCTTTCTTT.

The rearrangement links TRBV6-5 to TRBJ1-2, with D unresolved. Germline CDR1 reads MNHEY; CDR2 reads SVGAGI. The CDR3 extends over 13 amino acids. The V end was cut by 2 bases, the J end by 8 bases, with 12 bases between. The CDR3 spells CASSYRSGYGYTF. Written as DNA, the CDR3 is TGTGCCAGCAGTTACAGGTCAGGCTACGGCTACACCTTC.

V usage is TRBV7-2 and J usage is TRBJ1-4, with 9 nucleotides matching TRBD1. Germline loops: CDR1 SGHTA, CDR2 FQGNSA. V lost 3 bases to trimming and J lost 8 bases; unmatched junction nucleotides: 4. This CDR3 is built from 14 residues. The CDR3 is CASSFRTGDEKLFF. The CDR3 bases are TGTGCCAGCAGCTTCCGGACAGGGGACGAAAAACTGTTTTTT. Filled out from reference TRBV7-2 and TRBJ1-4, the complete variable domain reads GAGVSQSPSNKVTEKGKDVELRCDPISGHTALYWYRQSLGQGLEFLIYFQGNSAPDKSGLPSDRFSAERTGGSVSTLTIQRTQQEDSAVYLCASSFRTGDEKLFFGSGTQLSVL.

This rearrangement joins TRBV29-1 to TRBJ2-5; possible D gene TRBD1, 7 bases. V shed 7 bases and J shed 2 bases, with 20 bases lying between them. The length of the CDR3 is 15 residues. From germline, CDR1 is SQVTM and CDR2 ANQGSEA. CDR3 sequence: CSALNAGQIQETQYF. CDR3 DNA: TGCAGCGCCCTGAACGCGGGACAGATTCAAGAGACCCAGTACTTC.

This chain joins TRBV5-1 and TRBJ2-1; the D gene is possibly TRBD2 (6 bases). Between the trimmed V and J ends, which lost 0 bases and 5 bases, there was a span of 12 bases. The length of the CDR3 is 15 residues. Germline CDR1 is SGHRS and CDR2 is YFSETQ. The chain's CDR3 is CASSLVGGGNNEQFF. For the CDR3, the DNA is TGCGCCAGCAGCTTGGTTGGTGGCGGGAACAATGAGCAGTTCTTC.

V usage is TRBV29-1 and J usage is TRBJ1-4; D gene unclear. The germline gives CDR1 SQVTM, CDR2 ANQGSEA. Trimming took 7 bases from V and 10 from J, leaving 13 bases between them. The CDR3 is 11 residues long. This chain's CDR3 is CSAHEGGKLFF. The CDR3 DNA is TGCAGCGCCCACGAGGGAGGAAAACTGTTTTTT.

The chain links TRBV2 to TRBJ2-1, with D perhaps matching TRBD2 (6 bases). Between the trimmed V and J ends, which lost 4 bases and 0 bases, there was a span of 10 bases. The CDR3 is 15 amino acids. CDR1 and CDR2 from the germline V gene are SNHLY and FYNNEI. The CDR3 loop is CASSVSGSSYNEQFF. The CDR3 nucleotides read TGTGCCAGCAGTGTTAGCGGCAGCTCCTACAATGAGCAGTTCTTC. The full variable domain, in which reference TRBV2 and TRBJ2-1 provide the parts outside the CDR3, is EPEVTQTPSHQVTQMGQEVILRCVPISNHLYFYWYRQILGQKVEFLVSFYNNEISEKSEIFDDQFSVERPDGSNFTLKIRSTKLEDSAMYFCASSVSGSSYNEQFFGPGTRLTVL.

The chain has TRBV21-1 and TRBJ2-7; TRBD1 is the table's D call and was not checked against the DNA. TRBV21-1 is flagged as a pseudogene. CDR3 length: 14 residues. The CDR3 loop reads CASSIGQGDYEQYF. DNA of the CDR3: TGTGCCAGCAGCATCGGACAGGGGGACTACGAGCAGTACTTC.

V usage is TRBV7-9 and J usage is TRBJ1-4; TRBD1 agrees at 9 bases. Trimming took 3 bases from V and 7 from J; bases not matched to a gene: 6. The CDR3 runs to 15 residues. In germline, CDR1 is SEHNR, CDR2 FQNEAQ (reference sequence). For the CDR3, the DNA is TGTGCCAGCAGCTTCCGGGACAGGGATACTGAAAAACTGTTTTTT. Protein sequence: CASSFRDRDTEKLFF.

CDR3 sequence: CSVEGRGPTDTQYF. CDR3 in DNA: TGCAGCGTTGAAGGACGCGGGCCCACAGATACGCAGTATTTT. This chain joins TRBV29-1 and TRBJ2-3; maybe TRBD2 (5 bases). The CDR3 length is 14 residues. Trimming took off 1 base at V and 2 bases at J, with 10 bases between the two ends. Per the germline V gene, CDR1 is SQVTM and CDR2 is ANQGSEA.

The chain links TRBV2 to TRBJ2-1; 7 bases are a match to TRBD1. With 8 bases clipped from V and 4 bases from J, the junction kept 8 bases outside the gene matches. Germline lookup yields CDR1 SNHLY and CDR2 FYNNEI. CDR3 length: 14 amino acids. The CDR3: CASRDRVAYNEQFF. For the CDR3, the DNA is TGTGCCAGCCGAGACAGGGTGGCTTACAATGAGCAGTTCTTC.

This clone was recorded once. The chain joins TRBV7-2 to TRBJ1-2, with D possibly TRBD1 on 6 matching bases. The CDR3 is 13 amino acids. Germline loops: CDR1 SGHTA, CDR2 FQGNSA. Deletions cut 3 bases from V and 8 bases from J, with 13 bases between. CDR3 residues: CASSLDSSQGYTF. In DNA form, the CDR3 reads TGTGCCAGCAGCTTGGACAGTTCCCAAGGCTACACCTTC. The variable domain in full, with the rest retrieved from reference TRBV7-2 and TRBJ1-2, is GAGVSQSPSNKVTEKGKDVELRCDPISGHTALYWYRQSLGQGLEFLIYFQGNSAPDKSGLPSDRFSAERTGGSVSTLTIQRTQQEDSAVYLCASSLDSSQGYTFGSGTRLTVV.

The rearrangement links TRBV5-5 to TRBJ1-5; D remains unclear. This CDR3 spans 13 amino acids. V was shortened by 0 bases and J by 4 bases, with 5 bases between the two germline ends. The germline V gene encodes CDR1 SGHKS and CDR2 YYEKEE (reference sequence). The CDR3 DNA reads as TGTGCCAGCAGCTTGGACGGGAATCAGCCCCAGCATTTT. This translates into CASSLDGNQPQHF. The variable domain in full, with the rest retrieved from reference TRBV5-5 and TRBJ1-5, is DAGVTQSPTHLIKTRGQQVTLRCSPISGHKSVSWYQQVLGQGPQFIFQYYEKEERGRGNFPDRFSARQFPNYSSELNVNALLLGDSALYLCASSLDGNQPQHFGDGTRLSIL.

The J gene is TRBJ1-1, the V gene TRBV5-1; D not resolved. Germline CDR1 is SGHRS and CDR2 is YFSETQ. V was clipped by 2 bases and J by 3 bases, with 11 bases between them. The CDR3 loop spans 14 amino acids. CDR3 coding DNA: TGCGCCAGCAGCTTTGGAGGGAGGGACACTGAAGCTTTCTTT. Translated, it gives CASSFGGRDTEAFF.

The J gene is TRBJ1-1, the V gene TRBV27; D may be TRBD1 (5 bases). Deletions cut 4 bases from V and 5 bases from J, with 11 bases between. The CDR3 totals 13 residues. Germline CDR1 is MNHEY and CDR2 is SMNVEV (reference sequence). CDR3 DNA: TGTGCCAGCAGTTACACTAGACAGACTGAAGCTTTCTTT. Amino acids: CASSYTRQTEAFF.

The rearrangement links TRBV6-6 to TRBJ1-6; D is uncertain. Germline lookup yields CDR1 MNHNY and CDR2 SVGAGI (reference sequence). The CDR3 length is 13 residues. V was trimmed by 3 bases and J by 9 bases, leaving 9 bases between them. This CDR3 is CASSYQARSPLHF. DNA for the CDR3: TGTGCCAGCAGTTATCAGGCGCGTTCACCCCTCCACTTT.

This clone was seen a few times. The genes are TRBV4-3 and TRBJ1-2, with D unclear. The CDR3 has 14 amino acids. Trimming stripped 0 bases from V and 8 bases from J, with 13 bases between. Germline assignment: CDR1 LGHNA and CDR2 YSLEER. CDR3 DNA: TGCGCCAGCAGCCAAGATCTGGGAATTGGGGGCTACACCTTC. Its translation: CASSQDLGIGGYTF.

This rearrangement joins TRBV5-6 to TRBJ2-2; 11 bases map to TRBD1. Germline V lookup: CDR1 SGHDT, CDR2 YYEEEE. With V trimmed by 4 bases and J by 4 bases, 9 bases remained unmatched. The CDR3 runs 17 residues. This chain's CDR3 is CASSTQDRGRVTGELFF. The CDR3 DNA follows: TGTGCCAGCAGCACGCAGGACAGGGGGCGAGTCACCGGGGAGCTGTTTTTT.

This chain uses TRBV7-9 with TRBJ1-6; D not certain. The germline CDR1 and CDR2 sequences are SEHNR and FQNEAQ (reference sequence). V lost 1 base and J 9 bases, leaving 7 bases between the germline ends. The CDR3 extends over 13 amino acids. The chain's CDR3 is CASSLDSSSPLHF. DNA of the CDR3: TGTGCCAGCAGCTTAGATTCGTCTTCACCCCTCCACTTT.